The 20 T cell receptor beta chains presented below share a single source sample, sequenced in a study of T cell responses to AZD1222 COVID-19 vaccine. Here immunoSEQ multiplex PCR was the method, and the copy in TCRdb shows in-frame clones only, minus some. The table has about 110,000 clones, approximately 90% seen once. The specimen comprised peripheral blood, sampled on day 0 of AZD1222 vaccination. The receptors derive from an adult in good health.

The genes are TRBV7-9 and TRBJ1-1, with 7 bases identical to TRBD1. The CDR3 totals 14 residues. Germline V CDR1 and CDR2: SEHNR, FQNEAQ (reference sequence). The trim removed 5 bases at V and 0 bases at J, leaving 3 bases unmatched. CDR3 DNA sequence: TGTGCCAGCAGCCTACAGGGGATGAACACTGAAGCTTTCTTT. It specifies CASSLQGMNTEAFF.

The chain recombines TRBV5-5 with TRBJ2-6; perhaps TRBD2 as D (6 bases). Trimming stripped 4 bases from V and 4 bases from J, with 24 bases between. The CDR3 extends over 19 amino acids. The germline CDR1 and CDR2 sequences are SGHKS and YYEKEE (reference sequence). As DNA, the CDR3 is TGTGCCAGCAGCACAAGTAGGAGGGGCGCTACTTCCGGGGCCAACGTCCTGACTTTC. It translates to CASSTSRRGATSGANVLTF.

The CDR3 bases are TGTGCCTGGAGTGTCGCCGCCTACGAGCAGTACTTC. This codes for CAWSVAAYEQYF. The chain uses TRBV30 and TRBJ2-7, with D uncertain. V lost 0 bases and J lost 2, with 5 bases in between. CDR3 length: 12 residues. The germline V gene encodes CDR1 GTSNPN and CDR2 SVGIG (reference sequence).

This clone was seen just once. The chain employs TRBV5-6 and TRBJ1-1, with D unclear. Per germline, CDR1 SGHDT and CDR2 YYEEEE. The CDR3 contains 15 residues. Trimming pared 0 bases from V and 12 bases from J, leaving 21 bases between. The CDR3 is CASSLGLKTDRDTFF. The CDR3 DNA is TGTGCCAGCAGCTTGGGGCTTAAGACGGACCGGGATACTTTCTTT. The full variable domain, in which reference TRBV5-6 and TRBJ1-1 provide the parts outside the CDR3, is DAGVTQSPTHLIKTRGQQVTLRCSPKSGHDTVSWYQQALGQGPQFIFQYYEEEERQRGNFPDRFSGHQFPNYSSELNVNALLLGDSALYLCASSLGLKTDRDTFFGQGTRLTVV.

V and J are TRBV3-1 (or the pseudogene TRBV3-2) and TRBJ1-1, with D unclear. This CDR3 spans 14 amino acids. V lost 2 bases and J lost 1, with 8 bases in between. CDR1 and CDR2 from the germline V gene are LGHDT and YNNKEL (reference sequence). CDR3 loop: CASSQITANTEAFF. As DNA, the CDR3 is TGTGCCAGCAGCCAAATCACCGCGAACACTGAAGCTTTCTTT.

CDR3 sequence: CASTASHRTTDTQYF. The CDR3 DNA sequence: TGTGCCAGCACCGCCTCACACAGGACCACAGATACGCAGTATTTT. The chain uses TRBV27 and TRBJ2-3, with D maybe TRBD1 (5 bases). Trimming removed 7 bases at V and 2 bases at J, with 16 bases between. The CDR3 has 15 amino acids. Germline-derived CDR1 and CDR2 are MNHEY and SMNVEV (reference sequence).

The chain is built from TRBV11-3 and TRBJ2-3, with TRBD2 matching 10 bases. The CDR3 has 17 residues. V was pared by 5 bases and J by 0 bases, with 8 bases of the junction left unmatched. Germline V lookup: CDR1 SGHNT, CDR2 YENEEA. The chain's CDR3 is CASSPHPLAGSTDTQYF. As DNA, the CDR3 is TGTGCCAGCAGCCCTCATCCACTAGCGGGAAGCACAGATACGCAGTATTTT. Full variable domain (outside the CDR3, taken from reference TRBV11-3 and TRBJ2-3): EAGVVQSPRYKIIEKKQPVAFWCNPISGHNTLYWYLQNLGQGPELLIRYENEEAVDDSQLPKDRFSAERLKGVDSTLKIQPAELGDSAVYLCASSPHPLAGSTDTQYFGPGTRLTVL.

This rearrangement joins TRBV5-4 to TRBJ1-6; TRBD1 agrees at 10 bases. The germline CDR1 and CDR2 sequences are SGHNT and YYREEE (reference sequence). The ends lost 6 bases at V and 8 bases at J; junction bases unmatched: 11. This CDR3 has 16 amino acids. As DNA, the CDR3 is TGTGCCAGCACCCCGCACGTGGGGACAGGGGATTCACCCCTCCACTTT. The encoded protein is CASTPHVGTGDSPLHF.

V usage is TRBV3-1 (or the pseudogene TRBV3-2) and J usage is TRBJ1-5, with no clear D. CDR1 is LGHDT, CDR2 YNNKEL, per germline (reference sequence). There are 13 residues in the CDR3. V was shortened by 0 bases and J by 8 bases, with 8 bases between the two germline ends. This chain's CDR3 is CASSQERSKPQHF. In DNA, the CDR3 is TGTGCCAGCAGCCAAGAAAGGTCGAAGCCCCAGCATTTT.

The V call is TRBV11-2, the J call TRBJ2-7; 8 nucleotides match TRBD1. Germline assignment: CDR1 SGHAT and CDR2 FQNNGV. Unmatched junction bases numbered 12, after V lost 7 bases and J lost 7 bases. CDR3 size: 14 residues. CDR3 nucleotides: TGTGCCAGCATCTGGATGCAGGGGGCGGGGGAGCAGTACTTC. Translated: CASIWMQGAGEQYF.

This sequence joins TRBV12-3 or TRBV12-4 and TRBJ2-2; D remains ambiguous. There are 13 residues in the CDR3. Trimming pared 5 bases from V and 8 bases from J, leaving 12 bases between. The CDR3 coding sequence is TGTGCCAGCAGTCCTCTAGTAACTGGGGAGCTGTTTTTT. Encoded protein: CASSPLVTGELFF.

The chain employs TRBV5-1 and TRBJ1-5; TRBD1 matches 11 bases. Trimming at V came to 3 bases and at J to 5 bases, leaving 4 bases not matched to a gene. Germline CDR1 SGHRS, CDR2 YFSETQ. The CDR3 has 15 amino acids. CDR3 residues: CASSSGQGAYQPQHF. CDR3 coding DNA: TGCGCCAGCAGCTCCGGACAGGGGGCCTATCAGCCCCAGCATTTT.

About this clone itself: The sample holds other DNA sequences that translate to the same CDR3. The chain combines TRBV27 with TRBJ1-5, with a weak D call TRBD1 (6 bases). The V gene lost 5 bases and the J gene lost 7 bases, with 12 bases spanning the gap. Germline lookup yields CDR1 MNHEY and CDR2 SMNVEV (reference sequence). The CDR3 extends over 13 amino acids. The DNA of the CDR3 is TGTGCCAGCAGTGGGGGGGGCTACCAGCCCCAGCATTTT. It specifies CASSGGGYQPQHF.

The rearrangement joins TRBV19 to TRBJ2-5; 12 bases align to TRBD2. The V gene's germline CDR1 is LNHDA and CDR2 SQIVND (reference sequence). V shed 3 bases, J shed 2 bases, and the junction held 7 bases outside the gene matches. This CDR3 comprises 17 residues. The CDR3, as DNA: TGTGCCAGTAGTATCCCCCGGACTAGCGGGGAACAAGAGACCCAGTACTTC. Its translation is CASSIPRTSGEQETQYF.

This clone appeared a single time. The chain recombines TRBV3-1 (or the pseudogene TRBV3-2) with TRBJ2-3, with 12 nucleotides matching TRBD2. This CDR3 has 14 residues. Germline V lookup: CDR1 LGHDT, CDR2 YNNKEL (reference sequence). J was trimmed by 3 bases and V by 5 bases; bases with no gene match: 0. CDR3: CASSGTSGTDTQYF. CDR3 sequence (DNA): TGTGCCAGCAGCGGGACTAGCGGGACAGATACGCAGTATTTT.

This clone turned up a few times. The chain carries TRBV7-3 and TRBJ1-1; tentatively, D is TRBD1 (5 bases). V gave up 5 bases and J gave up 4 bases, with 17 bases separating them. The length of the CDR3 is 15 residues. Germline lookup yields CDR1 SGHTA and CDR2 FQGTGA. This CDR3 is CASSLTHGGSTEAFF. The CDR3 bases are TGTGCCAGCAGCCTCACTCACGGGGGGAGCACTGAAGCTTTCTTT.

This chain connects TRBV28 to TRBJ1-1, with TRBD1 as a possible D gene (5 bases). Germline V CDR1 and CDR2: MDHEN, SYDVKM. This CDR3 contains 17 residues. Between the trimmed V and J ends, which lost 8 bases and 0 bases, there was a span of 22 bases. The CDR3 DNA is TGTGCCAGCCCTCCCGGGGGGAGGGTGTTTATGAACACTGAAGCTTTCTTT. It yields the protein CASPPGGRVFMNTEAFF.

The V gene is TRBV12-3 or TRBV12-4, the J gene TRBJ2-2, with a tentative D call TRBD1 (6 bases). The CDR3 sequence is 12 residues long. Trimming shortened V by 6 bases and J by 10 bases, and 12 bases separated the two germline ends. The CDR3 DNA reads as TGTGCCAGCAGAACAGGGATCGCGGAGCTGTTTTTT. Its translation: CASRTGIAELFF.

J is TRBJ1-2 and V is TRBV7-8; TRBD1 matches at 9 bases. The CDR3 is 16 amino acids. Germline V gives CDR1 SGHVS, CDR2 FQNEAQ. V shed 0 bases and J 4 bases; nucleotides not matched to a gene: 6. The DNA for the CDR3 is TGTGCCAGCAGCTTAGCAGGGGGACAGGGCGGCTATGGCTACACCTTC. This gives the protein CASSLAGGQGGYGYTF.

The J gene is TRBJ2-5, the V gene TRBV27, with 7 bases identical to TRBD1. This CDR3 spans 15 amino acids. CDR1 is MNHEY, CDR2 SMNVEV, per germline (reference sequence). Unmatched junction bases numbered 10, after V lost 5 bases and J lost 4 bases. The DNA for the CDR3 is TGTGCCAGCAGTACTCGACAGGGATTGGCAGAGACCCAGTACTTC. Protein sequence: CASSTRQGLAETQYF.